These 17 T cell receptor beta chains were all obtained from the same sample, sequenced in a study of vaccination and CD4 T cells after COVID-19. Oncomine TCR Beta short-read sequencing was applied to DNA from cultured CD4+ T cells. TCRdb reprocessed the PCR reads with MiXCR, giving one entry per CDR3 protein. The sample shows fewer than 30,000 distinct CDR3 sequences, about 66% of them seen only once. Treatment reported: approximately 10-day PBMC culture with coronavirus spike peptide pools or control peptides (ViraFEST assay). The antigens for these receptors are not known. The sequenced sample was CD4+ T cells from blood, cultured in vitro, obtained after SARS-CoV-2 vaccination. Receptors originate from a human donor who received a COVID-19 vaccine.

The chain recombines TRBV11-2 with TRBJ1-4; D not certain. Germline loops: CDR1 SGHAT, CDR2 FQNNGV. V was pared by 5 bases and J by 5 bases, with 18 bases between. The CDR3 is 16 amino acids. DNA for the CDR3: TGTGCCAGCAGCCCCCATCACATAGTGGGGAATGAAAAACTGTTTTTT. Its protein product is CASSPHHIVGNEKLFF.

In its sample, this clonotype was seen a few times. V usage is TRBV6-2 or TRBV6-3 and J usage is TRBJ2-7; D might be TRBD1 (6 bases). The CDR3 is 13 amino acids. Trimming shortened V by 5 bases and J by 5 bases, and 13 bases separated the two germline ends. Germline CDR1 MNHEY, CDR2 SVGEGT. DNA of the CDR3: TGTGCCAGCAGTCCGACAGGAACCCACGAGCAGTACTTC. Encoded protein: CASSPTGTHEQYF.

This clonotype was counted between two and nine times. The V gene is TRBV2, the J gene TRBJ2-3; D gene unclear. Germline CDR1 reads SNHLY; CDR2 reads FYNNEI. The CDR3 loop spans 12 amino acids. V shed 5 bases and J shed 2 bases, with 5 bases lying between them. In nucleotides, the CDR3 is TGTGCCAGCAGTAAAGACACAGATACGCAGTATTTT. Its translation is CASSKDTDTQYF. The variable domain in full, completed from reference TRBV2 and TRBJ2-3, reads EPEVTQTPSHQVTQMGQEVILRCVPISNHLYFYWYRQILGQKVEFLVSFYNNEISEKSEIFDDQFSVERPDGSNFTLKIRSTKLEDSAMYFCASSKDTDTQYFGPGTRLTVL.

The rearrangement joins TRBV6-1 to TRBJ1-6; D gene ambiguous. Germline loops: CDR1 MNHNS, CDR2 SASEGT. V was shortened by 6 bases and J by 12 bases, with 9 bases between the two germline ends. The CDR3 has 11 residues. As DNA, the CDR3 is TGTGCCAGCAGGGGTACGGAACCCCTCCACTTT. Translated: CASRGTEPLHF.

This chain links TRBV12-3 or TRBV12-4 with TRBJ2-7; perhaps D is TRBD1 or TRBD2 (5 bases each). This CDR3 region has 16 residues. Trimming cost V 5 bases and J 0 bases, with 17 bases left between them. Here the CDR3 reads CASSGAWGTGSYEQYF. CDR3 DNA sequence: TGTGCCAGCAGTGGGGCTTGGGGGACGGGCTCCTACGAGCAGTACTTC.

The V gene is TRBV10-3, the J gene TRBJ2-3; 11 bases match TRBD2. The V segment lost 2 bases and the J segment 2 bases; nucleotides outside the gene matches: 3. Germline CDR1 reads ENHRY; CDR2 reads SYGVKD. CDR3 size: 16 residues. CDR3 sequence (DNA): TGTGCCATCAGTGAGGGGACTAGCGGACTCACAGATACGCAGTATTTT. Its protein is CAISEGTSGLTDTQYF.

The rearrangement uses TRBV6-2 or TRBV6-3 and TRBJ1-6; TRBD1 might be the D (6 bases). Germline V CDR1 and CDR2: MNHEY, SVGEGT. V was shortened by 6 bases and J by 11 bases, with 14 bases between the two germline ends. The length of the CDR3 is 13 residues. This CDR3 is CASSRPGATPLHF. CDR3 DNA: TGTGCCAGCAGCCGACCAGGGGCGACACCCCTCCACTTT.

This clonotype was detected only a few times. The rearrangement links TRBV7-2 to TRBJ1-1; 11 nucleotides match TRBD1. This CDR3 comprises 16 residues. Trimming cost V 5 bases and J 0 bases; bases outside gene matches: 5. The V gene's germline CDR1 is SGHTA and CDR2 FQGNSA. The CDR3: CASSRDRGTMNTEAFF. The CDR3 DNA is TGTGCCAGCAGCAGGGACAGGGGGACGATGAACACTGAAGCTTTCTTT.

J is TRBJ1-2 and V is TRBV20-1; 9 positions match TRBD1. The CDR3 is made up of 14 amino acids. CDR1 is DFQATT and CDR2 is SNEGSKA in the germline V gene (reference sequence). V shed 2 bases and J 3 bases; nucleotides not matched to a gene: 4. The CDR3 protein is CSARKGQGDYGYTF. The DNA for the CDR3 is TGCAGTGCTAGAAAGGGACAGGGAGACTATGGCTACACCTTC.

This clonotype was seen a few times. The rearrangement joins TRBV20-1 to TRBJ2-4; TRBD1 matches 7 bases. With the DNA end fitting TRBJ2-7 better, the J assignment may be wrong. CDR3 size: 12 residues. The germline V gene encodes CDR1 DFQATT and CDR2 SNEGSKA (reference sequence). The CDR3 coding sequence is TGCAGTGCCGTCACACAGGGGTACGAGCAGTACTTC. It translates to CSAVTQGYEQYF.

This sequence joins TRBV5-4 and TRBJ1-1; 7 bases fit TRBD1. The CDR3 runs 12 residues. V dropped 6 bases and J dropped 3; count of bases not matched to a gene: 2. CDR1 is SGHNT and CDR2 is YYREEE in the germline V gene (reference sequence). CDR3 region: CASTDRDTEAFF. The CDR3 DNA sequence: TGTGCCAGCACCGACAGGGACACTGAAGCTTTCTTT. The complete variable domain, with remaining parts taken from reference TRBV5-4 and TRBJ1-1, reads ETGVTQSPTHLIKTRGQQVTLRCSSQSGHNTVSWYQQALGQGPQFIFQYYREEENGRGNFPPRFSGLQFPNYSSELNVNALELDDSALYLCASTDRDTEAFFGQGTRLTVV.

This clonotype was detected a few times. The J gene is TRBJ1-5, the V gene TRBV14; TRBD1 might be the D (5 bases). Germline loops: CDR1 SGHDN, CDR2 FVKESK. The CDR3 is made up of 20 amino acids. Trimming pared 4 bases from V and 3 bases from J, leaving 28 bases between. CDR3 protein: CASSPNVQGKEFRINQPQHF. CDR3 bases: TGTGCCAGCAGCCCCAACGTCCAGGGTAAAGAGTTCCGAATCAATCAGCCCCAGCATTTT.

This clonotype was seen more than once but under ten times. The rearrangement joins TRBV6-5 to TRBJ2-5; a weak D match, TRBD2 (6 bases). The CDR3 is 14 residues long. The germline gives CDR1 MNHEY, CDR2 SVGAGI. V lost 0 bases, J lost 2 bases, and 7 bases lay in between. The CDR3 reads CASSYSSGQETQYF. The DNA of the CDR3 is TGTGCCAGCAGTTACTCTAGCGGACAAGAGACCCAGTACTTC.

This chain joins TRBV12-3 or TRBV12-4 and TRBJ2-5, with TRBD1 matching over 8 bases. The CDR3 consists of 14 residues. V was clipped by 1 base and J by 5 bases; unmatched bases: 3. CDR3 sequence (DNA): TGTGCCAGCAGTTTAGACAGGGGGAGGGAGACCCAGTACTTC. Translating gives CASSLDRGRETQYF.

Only a few counts were recorded for this clonotype. V usage is TRBV7-2 and J usage is TRBJ1-1; 11 bases fit TRBD1. This CDR3 has 15 amino acids. V trimming: 2 bases; J trimming: 11 bases; junction bases outside the gene matches: 10. Germline CDR1 reads SGHTA; CDR2 reads FQGNSA. The CDR3 reads CASSLRTGGADYAFF. DNA for the CDR3: TGTGCCAGCAGCTTACGGACAGGGGGCGCTGATTATGCTTTCTTT.

The chain recombines TRBV7-2 with TRBJ1-1; possible D gene TRBD1, 6 bases. Trimming stripped 4 bases from V and 3 bases from J, with 12 bases between. CDR3 length equals 14 residues. Germline V CDR1 and CDR2: SGHTA, FQGNSA. The CDR3 loop is CASSSARGDTEAFF. As DNA, the CDR3 is TGTGCCAGCAGCTCAGCCAGGGGTGACACTGAAGCTTTCTTT.

The chain links TRBV18 to TRBJ1-3; tentatively, D is TRBD1 (5 bases). Looked up from germline, CDR1 is KGHSH and CDR2 is LQKENI. V was cut by 3 bases and J by 0 bases, with 12 bases left in between. The CDR3 is 16 amino acids. The CDR3 loop is CASSPQGPISGNTIYF. DNA for the CDR3: TGTGCCAGCTCACCTCAGGGACCCATCTCTGGAAACACCATATATTTT.